The present T cell receptor (beta chain) was sequenced within a study of blood T cells in healthy people across ages. Study conclusions and caveats: TCR beta diversity correlated strongly with naive T cell percentage.

Germline lookup yields CDR1 DFQATT and CDR2 SNEGSKA (reference sequence). This CDR3 has 15 residues. Worth noting for this clonotype: What it binds is unknown. A read error may produce the germline difference seen at one junction end.

Primers used in a second PCR of about 6 to 11 cycles were a sample-barcoded 5' primer and a J-beta primer mix. Each CDR3 protein is one row after TCRdb ran MiXCR on the 5' RACE reads. This sample carries 920,000 or so distinct CDR3 sequences, under 55% of them seen once, and the ten largest clones take approximately 20%. Source material: blood. The V and J genes are TRBV20-1 and TRBJ2-3; TRBD1 agrees at 9 bases. The source is a woman in her sixties or seventies in good health. This CDR3 reads CSAGEGTGITDTQYF. The CDR3 DNA is TGCAGTGCTGGAGAAGGGACAGGGATCACAGATACGCAGTATTTT.